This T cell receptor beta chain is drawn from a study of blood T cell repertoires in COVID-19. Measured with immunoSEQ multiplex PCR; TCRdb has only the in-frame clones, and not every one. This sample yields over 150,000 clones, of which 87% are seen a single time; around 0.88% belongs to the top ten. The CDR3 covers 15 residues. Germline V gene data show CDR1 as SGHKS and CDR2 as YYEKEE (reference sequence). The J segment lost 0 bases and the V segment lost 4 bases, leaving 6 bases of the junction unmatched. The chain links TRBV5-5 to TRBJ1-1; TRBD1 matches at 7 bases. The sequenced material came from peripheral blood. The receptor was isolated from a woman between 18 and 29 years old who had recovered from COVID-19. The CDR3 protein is CASSALQGLNTEAFF. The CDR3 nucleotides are TGTGCCAGCAGCGCACTACAGGGGTTGAACACTGAAGCTTTCTTT.